Below are 17 T cell receptor beta chains sequenced from a single sample in a study of T cells in Graves' hyperthyroidism and ophthalmopathy. Researchers amplified the TCR beta CDR3 regions from RNA transcripts. RT-PCR in the first round (using the HTBI primer set) targeted the TCR CDR3. TCRdb analysed the multiplex PCR reads with MiXCR anew, one entry per CDR3 protein. Found here are about 640,000 distinct CDR3 sequences, roughly 46% of them singletons; the top ten hold less than 9.5%. Sequenced material: peripheral blood or thyroid tissue (not recorded which). The receptors were gathered from an adult man with Graves' disease, either hyperthyroidism or ophthalmopathy (not recorded which).

The rearrangement links TRBV20-1 to TRBJ1-1; 8 positions match TRBD1. Germline V gene sequence: CDR1 DFQATT, CDR2 SNEGSKA (reference sequence). This CDR3 region has 13 residues. V gave up 3 bases and J gave up 8 bases; unmatched junction bases: 8. The CDR3 loop reads CSASAGTGQEAFF. The CDR3 bases are TGCAGTGCTAGTGCCGGGACAGGTCAGGAAGCTTTCTTT.

V gene TRBV29-1 combines with J gene TRBJ1-6, with 7 nucleotides matching TRBD1. Trimming cost V 3 bases and J 10 bases; bases outside gene matches: 15. The CDR3 extends over 16 amino acids. Germline assignment: CDR1 SQVTM and CDR2 ANQGSEA. The CDR3 loop is CSVETYRQGGGSPLHF. DNA for the CDR3: TGCAGCGTTGAGACCTACCGACAGGGAGGAGGGTCACCCCTCCACTTT.

This clonotype has at least ten counts. CDR3 nucleotides: TGTGCCAGCAGCCCTCGGACGGGCCATAATTCACCCCTCCACTTT. Encoded protein: CASSPRTGHNSPLHF. The chain carries TRBV7-8 and TRBJ1-6, with no clear D. The CDR3 runs 15 residues. Germline V gene sequence: CDR1 SGHVS, CDR2 FQNEAQ. V lost 5 bases to trimming and J lost 5 bases, with 13 bases between them.

This chain connects TRBV29-1 to TRBJ1-2; no clear D gene. The CDR3 is made up of 13 amino acids. The germline V and J ends were trimmed by 7 bases and 3 bases, with 15 bases remaining between them. Germline lookup yields CDR1 SQVTM and CDR2 ANQGSEA. The DNA of the CDR3 is TGCAGCGCCAGCAGCTTGTCAGACTATGGCTACACCTTC. It specifies CSASSLSDYGYTF.

The chain employs TRBV2 and TRBJ1-3, with a possible D match to TRBD1 (5 bases). CDR3 size: 15 residues. V lost 4 bases and J lost 0, with 10 bases in between. CDR1 and CDR2 (germline): SNHLY, FYNNEI. The CDR3 region is CASSGRDGSGNTIYF. As DNA, the CDR3 is TGTGCCAGCAGTGGCCGGGACGGCTCTGGAAACACCATATATTTT.

The chain recombines TRBV6-5 with TRBJ2-5; D ambiguous. The CDR3 consists of 11 residues. CDR1 is MNHEY and CDR2 is SVGAGI in the germline V gene. V shed 4 bases and J shed 4 bases, with 4 bases lying between them. The CDR3 spells CASSWIETQYF. CDR3 sequence (DNA): TGTGCCAGCAGTTGGATAGAGACCCAGTACTTC.

Turning to this clonotype: Given a much more abundant clone one base away, this may be a read error. The chain has TRBV24-1 and TRBJ2-2; a possible D gene is TRBD2 (5 bases). CDR3 length equals 15 residues. The germline V gene encodes CDR1 KGHDR and CDR2 SFDVKD. Trimming removed 4 bases at V and 0 bases at J, with 8 bases between. Written as DNA, the CDR3 is TGTGCCACCAGTGAGTCAGCGGCGAACACCGGGGAGCTGTTTTTT. Its protein is CATSESAANTGELFF.

CDR3: CSVEEDTIYF. The CDR3 region has the DNA TGCAGCGTTGAAGAAGACACCATATATTTT. The chain is built from TRBV29-1 and TRBJ1-3; the D is unclear. Germline V gives CDR1 SQVTM, CDR2 ANQGSEA. The length of the CDR3 is 10 residues. Between the trimmed V and J ends, which lost 0 bases and 8 bases, there was a span of 2 bases.

The chain links TRBV29-1 to TRBJ1-1, with a tentative D call TRBD1 (6 bases). CDR3 length: 12 residues. Germline loops: CDR1 SQVTM, CDR2 ANQGSEA. V was clipped by 3 bases and J by 8 bases, with 13 bases between them. CDR3 region: CSVDPTGVEAFF. DNA of the CDR3: TGCAGCGTTGACCCGACAGGAGTCGAAGCTTTCTTT.

The table lists this clonotype with many counts. The chain links TRBV12-3 or TRBV12-4 to TRBJ1-2, with D possibly being TRBD1 (6 bases). Trimming cost V 1 base and J 3 bases, with 12 bases left between them. This CDR3 comprises 15 residues. This CDR3 is CASSLVAGAHYGYTF. The CDR3 DNA reads as TGTGCCAGCAGTTTAGTTGCGGGGGCTCACTATGGCTACACCTTC.

The chain combines TRBV7-8 with TRBJ2-2; D not resolved. The V gene lost 6 bases and the J gene lost 1 base, with 12 bases spanning the gap. The V gene's germline CDR1 is SGHVS and CDR2 FQNEAQ. CDR3 length equals 15 residues. The CDR3 is CASSASRVNTGELFF. CDR3 in DNA: TGTGCCAGCAGTGCCAGTCGGGTGAACACCGGGGAGCTGTTTTTT.

Notes on this clonotype: A much larger clone differs from this one at a single base, so this may be a read error. The chain carries TRBV2 and TRBJ2-6; D remains ambiguous. The CDR3 is 16 amino acids. The germline gives CDR1 SNHLY, CDR2 FYNNEI. Between the trimmed V and J ends, which lost 4 bases and 0 bases, there was a span of 10 bases. DNA for the CDR3: TGTGCCAGCAGTGGTCAGACCCGCTCTGGGGCCAACGTCCTGACTTTC. Its translation: CASSGQTRSGANVLTF.

V and J are TRBV4-2 and TRBJ1-1; D not certain. Trimming removed 0 bases at V and 0 bases at J, with 14 bases between. CDR3 size: 17 residues. Germline V gene sequence: CDR1 LGHNA, CDR2 YNFKEQ. CDR3 in DNA: TGTGCCAGCAGCCAAGATCTCTCGTCGGTAATGAACACTGAAGCTTTCTTT. Protein product: CASSQDLSSVMNTEAFF.

Many counts were recorded for this clonotype. The chain uses TRBV7-9 and TRBJ1-4, with a weak D call TRBD1 (5 bases). The V gene lost 1 base and the J gene lost 8 bases, with 8 bases spanning the gap. The CDR3 is made up of 13 amino acids. CDR1 and CDR2 (germline): SEHNR, FQNEAQ (reference sequence). The CDR3, as DNA: TGTGCCAGCAGCTTAGGATGGGGCGAAAAACTGTTTTTT. It specifies CASSLGWGEKLFF.

The sample holds many counts of this clonotype. This chain joins TRBV29-1 and TRBJ2-5, with a weak D call TRBD1 (5 bases). Trimming pared 4 bases from V and 4 bases from J, leaving 16 bases between. CDR1 is SQVTM, CDR2 ANQGSEA, per germline. The CDR3 is made up of 14 amino acids. The CDR3 protein is CSVAGSTATETQYF. CDR3 nucleotide sequence: TGCAGCGTTGCTGGGTCGACAGCAACAGAGACCCAGTACTTC.

This chain connects TRBV29-1 to TRBJ1-1, with 8 nucleotides matching TRBD1. CDR1 SQVTM and CDR2 ANQGSEA come from the germline V gene. CDR3 length: 13 residues. With V trimmed by 5 bases and J by 1 base, 3 bases remained unmatched. CDR3: CSVSGGPNTEAFF. For the CDR3, the DNA is TGCAGCGTTTCAGGGGGCCCGAACACTGAAGCTTTCTTT.

In its sample, this clonotype was seen many times. The chain combines TRBV11-2 with TRBJ1-6; D remains ambiguous. The CDR3 has 11 residues. Germline-derived CDR1 and CDR2 are SGHAT and FQNNGV. Trimming removed 5 bases from V and 8 bases from J, with 4 bases in between. CDR3 DNA sequence: TGTGCCAGCAGCAACTATTCACCCCTCCACTTT. Translating gives CASSNYSPLHF.